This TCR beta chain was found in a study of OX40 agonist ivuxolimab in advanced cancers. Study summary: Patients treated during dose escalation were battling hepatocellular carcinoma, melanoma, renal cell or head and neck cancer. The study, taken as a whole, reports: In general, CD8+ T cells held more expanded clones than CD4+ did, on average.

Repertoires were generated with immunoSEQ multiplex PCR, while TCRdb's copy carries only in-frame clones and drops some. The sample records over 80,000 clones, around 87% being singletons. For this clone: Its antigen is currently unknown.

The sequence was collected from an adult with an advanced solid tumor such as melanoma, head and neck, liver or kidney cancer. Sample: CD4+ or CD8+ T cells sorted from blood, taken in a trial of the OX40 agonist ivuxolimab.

The DNA for the CDR3 is TGTGCCAGCTCAGGACGACTAGCGGGAGCGTTAGGAAATGAGCAGTTCTTC. Its protein is CASSGRLAGALGNEQFF. The chain uses TRBV18 and TRBJ2-1; TRBD2 aligns across 12 bases. This CDR3 contains 17 residues. The germline gives CDR1 KGHSH, CDR2 LQKENI. Germline trimming cut 5 bases from V and 7 bases from J; bases unmatched to any gene: 12.